Listed here are 19 T cell receptor beta chains from one sample, sequenced in a study of metastatic and nonmetastatic thyroid tumors. None of the patients had undergone any treatment ahead of thyroid surgery. With MiXCR, TCRdb called clones anew from the PCR reads. Seen here are 20,000 to 25,000 clones, 10% to 11% observed once, and the top ten hold more than 25%. The material sequenced was blood. The receptor set was obtained from a female donor with papillary thyroid cancer or a benign thyroid nodule (not recorded which). Some clones in this sample may be carry-over from other donors' samples.

This clone has ten or more counts. The chain combines TRBV5-4 with TRBJ2-1; 8 nucleotides agree with TRBD2. V trimming: 10 bases; J trimming: 4 bases; junction bases outside the gene matches: 10. The CDR3 loop spans 14 amino acids. The germline CDR1 and CDR2 sequences are SGHNT and YYREEE (reference sequence). CDR3 nucleotide sequence: TGTGCCTGTGCGTCGGGAGGGCCATACAATGAGCAGTTCTTC. It is translated as CACASGGPYNEQFF. The full variable domain, in which reference TRBV5-4 and TRBJ2-1 provide the parts outside the CDR3, is ETGVTQSPTHLIKTRGQQVTLRCSSQSGHNTVSWYQQALGQGPQFIFQYYREEENGRGNFPPRFSGLQFPNYSSELNVNALELDDSALYLCACASGGPYNEQFFGPGTRLTVL.

This clone came up many times. The chain is built from TRBV20-1 and TRBJ2-5, with 8 bases identical to TRBD2. V lost 0 bases, J lost 3 bases, and 6 bases stayed unmatched. Per germline, CDR1 DFQATT and CDR2 SNEGSKA (reference sequence). The CDR3 is 15 amino acids. For the CDR3, the DNA is TGCAGTGCTAGAGATGTCGGGAGGGGGGAAGAGACCCAGTACTTC. It translates to CSARDVGRGEETQYF.

This clone was counted many times. The chain has TRBV13 and TRBJ2-5; TRBD2 aligns across 8 bases. Germline V gene data show CDR1 as PRHDT and CDR2 as FYEKMQ (reference sequence). The CDR3 is made up of 17 amino acids. Unmatched junction bases numbered 9, after V lost 1 base and J lost 2 bases. CDR3 sequence: CASSLVPSLAEQETQYF. The CDR3 DNA is TGTGCCAGCAGCTTAGTCCCCTCACTAGCGGAACAAGAGACCCAGTACTTC. The whole variable domain, remainder taken from reference TRBV13 and TRBJ2-5, is AAGVIQSPRHLIKEKRETATLKCYPIPRHDTVYWYQQGPGQDPQFLISFYEKMQSDKGSIPDRFSAQQFSDYHSELNMSSLELGDSALYFCASSLVPSLAEQETQYFGPGTRLLVL.

This clone has ten or more counts. The chain couples TRBV12-3 or TRBV12-4 to TRBJ2-4, with D unclear. The CDR3 consists of 13 residues. Trimming took off 0 bases at V and 6 bases at J, with 6 bases between the two ends. The chain's CDR3 is CASSLALTNIQYF. As DNA, the CDR3 is TGTGCCAGCAGTTTAGCCCTTACAAACATTCAGTACTTC.

This clone showed up many times. The V and J genes are TRBV28 and TRBJ2-7, with 10 positions matching TRBD1. The V and J ends lost 5 bases and 5 bases, in that order; junction bases with no gene match: 9. The CDR3 is 15 amino acids. Germline loops: CDR1 MDHEN, CDR2 SYDVKM. Written as DNA, the CDR3 is TGTGCCAGCAGTCATTCCGGGACAGGGGACAACGAGCAGTACTTC. This codes for CASSHSGTGDNEQYF.

This clone was observed at least ten times. This sequence joins TRBV13 and TRBJ2-1; TRBD2 agrees at 11 bases. J gave up 3 bases and V 8 bases, and 21 bases lay outside the gene matches. There are 20 residues in the CDR3. Germline V lookup: CDR1 PRHDT, CDR2 FYEKMQ (reference sequence). CDR3 in DNA: TGTGCCAGCGGCCTAGGGCCTAGCGGGAGGCAGTTCCCGGACTACAATGAGCAGTTCTTC. It codes for CASGLGPSGRQFPDYNEQFF.

Within the sample, this clone is medium-sized. The chain joins TRBV4-1 to TRBJ1-2; 10 nucleotides line up with TRBD1. The J segment lost 8 bases and the V segment lost 4 bases, leaving 7 bases of the junction unmatched. The germline V gene encodes CDR1 MGHRA and CDR2 YSYEKL. The CDR3 is 14 residues long. In DNA form, the CDR3 reads TGCGCCAGCAGCCCTGACAGGGGGCAGGTGGGCTACACCTTC. Its protein is CASSPDRGQVGYTF.

The CDR3 sequence is CASGGKPYEQYF. Here the CDR3 DNA reads TGTGCCAGCGGGGGCAAACCCTACGAGCAGTACTTC. The genes are TRBV28 and TRBJ2-7; tentative D call: TRBD1 (6 bases). This CDR3 has 12 residues. V was trimmed by 8 bases and J by 2 bases, leaving 10 bases between them. The germline gives CDR1 MDHEN, CDR2 SYDVKM. Full variable domain (missing parts from reference TRBV28 and TRBJ2-7): DVKVTQSSRYLVKRTGEKVFLECVQDMDHENMFWYRQDPGLGLRLIYFSYDVKMKEKGDIPEGYSVSREKKERFSLILESASTNQTSMYLCASGGKPYEQYFGPGTRLTVT.

Many counts were recorded for this clone. The chain is built from TRBV10-1 and TRBJ2-5; D might be TRBD2 (6 bases). Germline V gives CDR1 WNHNN, CDR2 SYGVQD (reference sequence). The CDR3 is made up of 12 amino acids. Deletions cut 3 bases from V and 4 bases from J, with 6 bases between. The CDR3 region has the DNA TGCGCCAGCAGTGACGGGGGAGAGACCCAGTACTTC. It codes for CASSDGGETQYF.

As for this clone: A much bigger clone sits one base away, suggesting this may be a read error. Other DNA sequences within the sample encode an identical CDR3. This chain links TRBV30 with TRBJ2-1, with 8 bases identical to TRBD2. This CDR3 is 15 amino acids long. Germline-derived CDR1 and CDR2 are GTSNPN and SVGIG (reference sequence). CDR3: CAWRAAGVGSDEQFF. CDR3 in DNA: TGTGCCTGGAGGGCAGCGGGAGTAGGATCCGATGAGCAGTTCTTT. Looking up the rest from reference TRBV30 and TRBJ2-1 gives the full variable domain: SQTIHQWPATLVQPVGSPLSLECTVEGTSNPNLYWYRQAAGRGLQLLFYSVGIGQISSEVPQNLSASRPQDRQFILSSKKLLLSDSGFYLCAWRAAGVGSDEQFFGPGTRLTVL.

This clone was observed many times. The chain links TRBV7-2 to TRBJ2-5; 10 bases are shared with TRBD2. Trimming at V came to 5 bases and at J to 3 bases, leaving 3 bases not matched to a gene. CDR1 and CDR2 from the germline V gene are SGHTA and FQGNSA. CDR3 size: 14 residues. The CDR3 coding sequence is TGTGCCAGCAGCCGGACTAGCGGCAAAGAGACCCAGTACTTC. Translating it yields CASSRTSGKETQYF. Variable domain in full (rest from reference TRBV7-2 and TRBJ2-5): GAGVSQSPSNKVTEKGKDVELRCDPISGHTALYWYRQSLGQGLEFLIYFQGNSAPDKSGLPSDRFSAERTGGSVSTLTIQRTQQEDSAVYLCASSRTSGKETQYFGPGTRLLVL.

This chain's CDR3 is CASSFWLENNTGELFF. Here the CDR3 DNA reads TGTGCCAGCAGTTTTTGGCTGGAGAATAACACCGGGGAGCTGTTTTTT. J is TRBJ2-2 and V is TRBV28; D remains ambiguous. V was cut by 3 bases and J by 2 bases, with 13 bases left in between. This CDR3 contains 16 residues. Germline CDR1 and CDR2: MDHEN and SYDVKM.

This clone was seen many times. V gene TRBV27 combines with J gene TRBJ2-1, with D perhaps matching TRBD1 or TRBD2 (5 bases each). The V gene's germline CDR1 is MNHEY and CDR2 SMNVEV (reference sequence). Trimming left V 2 bases short and J 9 bases short, with 29 bases between. The CDR3 extends over 19 amino acids. CDR3 coding DNA: TGTGCCAGCAGTTTAGGGTTAATAGGGGACCTCGCCGCTTCGGGTGAGCAGTTCTTC. Amino acids: CASSLGLIGDLAASGEQFF.

The table lists this clone with a few counts. The CDR3 region has the DNA TGTGCCAGCAGTTTCCGTATGTTTATCCGGGCAGATACGCAGTATTTT. Amino acid sequence: CASSFRMFIRADTQYF. This sequence joins TRBV28 and TRBJ2-3; D gene unclear. The CDR3 covers 16 residues. V lost 3 bases, J lost 4 bases, and 17 bases lay in between. CDR1 and CDR2 (germline): MDHEN, SYDVKM.

This clone came up a few times. A much bigger clone sits one base away, suggesting this may be a read error. Other DNA sequences of this sample code for an identical CDR3. The chain couples TRBV11-2 to TRBJ1-2; D gene unclear. Germline V gene data show CDR1 as SGHAT and CDR2 as FQNNGV. The CDR3 runs 17 residues. The CDR3 is CASSSPWWGGTNYGYTF. The CDR3 DNA follows: TGTGCCAGTAGCTCCCCATGGTGGGGAGGGACTAACTATGGCTACACCTTC.

The chain is built from TRBV11-1 and TRBJ2-1, with 14 bases aligning to TRBD2. The germline V gene encodes CDR1 SGHAT and CDR2 FQDESV (reference sequence). V lost 1 base to trimming and J lost 5 bases; unmatched junction nucleotides: 7. CDR3 length: 18 residues. The CDR3 loop reads CASSLGGTSGSRHNEQFF. The CDR3 DNA reads as TGTGCCAGCAGCTTAGGAGGGACTAGCGGGAGTAGGCACAATGAGCAGTTCTTC. The entire variable domain, with the rest obtained from reference TRBV11-1 and TRBJ2-1, is as follows: EAEVAQSPRYKITEKSQAVAFWCDPISGHATLYWYRQILGQGPELLVQFQDESVVDDSQLPKDRFSAERLKGVDSTLKIQPAELGDSAMYLCASSLGGTSGSRHNEQFFGPGTRLTVL.

In its sample, this clone was seen a few times. A much larger clone sits a single nucleotide away, making a read error possible. J is TRBJ1-6 and V is TRBV20-1; D not certain. Germline-derived CDR1 and CDR2 are DFQATT and SNEGSKA (reference sequence). CDR3 length: 13 amino acids. Trimming took 3 bases from V and 9 from J, leaving 12 bases between them. The CDR3 DNA reads as TGCAGTGCTAGGGCCTTTGGTGGTTCACCCCTCCACTTT. Translating it yields CSARAFGGSPLHF.

The sample holds many counts of this clone. The chain joins TRBV30 to TRBJ1-6, with 10 bases matching TRBD1. Germline loops: CDR1 GTSNPN, CDR2 SVGIG (reference sequence). V shed 1 base and J 7 bases; nucleotides not matched to a gene: 1. The CDR3 extends over 14 amino acids. In DNA form, the CDR3 reads TGTGCCTGGAGTGCGGGACAGGGGAATTCACCCCTCCACTTT. Protein product: CAWSAGQGNSPLHF.

This clone was observed many times. The V gene is TRBV11-2, the J gene TRBJ2-7, with 11 bases fitting TRBD2. The CDR3 has 16 amino acids. V shed 5 bases and J 3 bases; nucleotides not matched to a gene: 9. Germline CDR1 reads SGHAT; CDR2 reads FQNNGV. The CDR3 DNA sequence: TGTGCCAGCAGCCCAAATAGCGGGAGGGCCCTCTACGAGCAGTACTTC. It is translated as CASSPNSGRALYEQYF.